The 4 T cell receptor beta chains given below trace back to one sample, sequenced in a study of T cell responses to AZD1222 COVID-19 vaccine. Assay: immunoSEQ multiplex PCR; the TCRdb copy retains only in-frame clones and omits some. The table shows roughly 120,000 clones, with 89% occurring only once. Sequencing was performed on peripheral blood, taken on day 0 of AZD1222 vaccination. The receptors come from an adult in good health.

This clone was observed once. V gene TRBV5-1 combines with J gene TRBJ2-1, with a weak D call TRBD2 (5 bases). Germline V gives CDR1 SGHRS, CDR2 YFSETQ. The length of the CDR3 is 14 residues. V was shortened by 6 bases and J by 0 bases, with 10 bases between the two germline ends. Here the CDR3 reads CASIGESSYNEQFF. The DNA of the CDR3 is TGCGCCAGCATCGGGGAGAGCTCCTACAATGAGCAGTTCTTC.

The chain uses TRBV5-1 and TRBJ1-2, with 7 bases aligning to TRBD1. The CDR3 has 14 residues. Unmatched junction bases numbered 3, after V lost 0 bases and J lost 4 bases. Germline V lookup: CDR1 SGHRS, CDR2 YFSETQ. Here the CDR3 DNA reads TGCGCCAGCAGCTTGGCAGGGGGTTTCTATGGCTACACCTTC. Translated, it gives CASSLAGGFYGYTF. Using reference TRBV5-1 and TRBJ1-2 for the parts outside the CDR3, the full variable domain is KAGVTQTPRYLIKTRGQQVTLSCSPISGHRSVSWYQQTPGQGLQFLFEYFSETQRNKGNFPGRFSGRQFSNSRSEMNVSTLELGDSALYLCASSLAGGFYGYTFGSGTRLTVV.

The rearrangement links TRBV18 to TRBJ1-3; tentatively, D is TRBD1 (6 bases). Trimming removed 2 bases at V and 6 bases at J, with 8 bases between. The germline gives CDR1 KGHSH, CDR2 LQKENI. The CDR3 extends over 13 amino acids. The CDR3, as DNA: TGTGCCAGCTCACCAGGACAGACAAACACCATATATTTT. As protein: CASSPGQTNTIYF.

J is TRBJ2-1 and V is TRBV4-1, with D unresolved. CDR3 length: 16 amino acids. V was pared by 3 bases and J by 4 bases, with 16 bases between. From germline, CDR1 is MGHRA and CDR2 YSYEKL. CDR3 loop: CASSQANLVVYNEQFF. The DNA of the CDR3 is TGCGCCAGCAGCCAGGCGAACCTGGTCGTGTACAATGAGCAGTTCTTC.